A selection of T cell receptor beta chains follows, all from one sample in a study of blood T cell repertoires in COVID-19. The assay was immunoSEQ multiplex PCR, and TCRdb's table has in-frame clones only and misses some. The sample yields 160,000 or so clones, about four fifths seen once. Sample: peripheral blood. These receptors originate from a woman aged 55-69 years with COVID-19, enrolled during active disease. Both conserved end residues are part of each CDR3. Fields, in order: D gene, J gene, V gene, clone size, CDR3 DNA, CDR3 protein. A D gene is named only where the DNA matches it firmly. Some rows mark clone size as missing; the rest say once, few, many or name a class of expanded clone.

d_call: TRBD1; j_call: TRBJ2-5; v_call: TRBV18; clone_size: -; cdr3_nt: TGTGCCAGCTCACTAGGGACAGGGGGCCAAGAGACCCAGTACTTC; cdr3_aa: CASSLGTGGQETQYF
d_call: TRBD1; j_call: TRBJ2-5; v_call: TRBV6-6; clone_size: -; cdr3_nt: TGTGCCAGCAGTTACACAGGGGTTTCGGGGGAGACCCAGTACTTC; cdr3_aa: CASSYTGVSGETQYF
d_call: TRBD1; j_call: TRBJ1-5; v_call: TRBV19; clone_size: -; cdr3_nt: TGTGCCAGTAGTCTCGACAGGGGCATAGGACAGCCCCAGCATTTT; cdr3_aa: CASSLDRGIGQPQHF
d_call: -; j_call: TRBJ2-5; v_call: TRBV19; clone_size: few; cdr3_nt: TGTGCCAGTAGTAGGTTGTCAGGGCAAGAGACCCAGTACTTC; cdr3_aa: CASSRLSGQETQYF
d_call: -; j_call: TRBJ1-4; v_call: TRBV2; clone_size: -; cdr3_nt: TGTGCCAGCAGGGGGAGGGCCCTTAATGAAAAACTGTTTTTT; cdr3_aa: CASRGRALNEKLFF
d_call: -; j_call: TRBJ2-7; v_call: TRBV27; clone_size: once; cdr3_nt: TGTGCCAGCAGTTTAATAAGCGGGTCCTACGAGCAGTACTTC; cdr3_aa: CASSLISGSYEQYF
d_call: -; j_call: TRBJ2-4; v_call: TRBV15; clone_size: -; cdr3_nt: TGTGCCACCAGTCCCACTTACAGGGATGTTCAGTACTTC; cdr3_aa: CATSPTYRDVQYF
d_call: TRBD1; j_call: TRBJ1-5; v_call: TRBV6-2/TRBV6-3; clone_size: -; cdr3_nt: TGTGCCAGCAGTAGCACAGGGGGCCTTGGCAATCAGCCCCAGCATTTT; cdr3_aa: CASSSTGGLGNQPQHF
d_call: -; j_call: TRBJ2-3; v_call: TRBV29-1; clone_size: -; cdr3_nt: TGCAGCGCGTTAGTGACTAGCACAGATACGCAGTATTTT; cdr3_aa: CSALVTSTDTQYF
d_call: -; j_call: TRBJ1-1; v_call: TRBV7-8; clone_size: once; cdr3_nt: TGTGCCAGCAGCTTAAGAGGGGGGGCTAACACTGAAGCTTTCTTT; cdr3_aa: CASSLRGGANTEAFF
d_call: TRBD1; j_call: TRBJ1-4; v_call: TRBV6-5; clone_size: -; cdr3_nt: TGTGCCAGCAGCCCGACAGGGGGCAGAGAAAAACTGTTTTTT; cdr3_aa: CASSPTGGREKLFF
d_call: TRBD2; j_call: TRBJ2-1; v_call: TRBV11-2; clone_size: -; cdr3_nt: TGTGCCAGCAGCTTTCACGCGGGAGGTCACGTCCGTCCTGAGCAGTTCTTC; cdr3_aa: CASSFHAGGHVRPEQFF
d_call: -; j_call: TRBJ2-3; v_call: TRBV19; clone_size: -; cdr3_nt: TGTGCCAGTAGTCCGCAGGGTATGGAAGATACGCAGTATTTT; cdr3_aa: CASSPQGMEDTQYF
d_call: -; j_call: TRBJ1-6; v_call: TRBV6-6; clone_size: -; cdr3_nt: TGTGCCAGCAGTTACGACAGAGTCGGGAGTTCACCCCTCCACTTT; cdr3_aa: CASSYDRVGSSPLHF